Following are 31 T cell receptor beta chains from one sample sequenced in a study of T cell responses to AZD1222 COVID-19 vaccine. Generated by immunoSEQ multiplex PCR, the TCRdb table keeps only in-frame clones and is missing some. Among about 190,000 clones listed, almost 95% were seen once. The source material was peripheral blood, sampled on day 0 of AZD1222 vaccination. The receptor set was obtained from an adult in good health.

This clone has a single count. The chain combines TRBV6-1 with TRBJ1-2; tentatively, D is TRBD1 (6 bases). Trimming left V 2 bases short and J 2 bases short, with 12 bases between. Looked up from germline, CDR1 is MNHNS and CDR2 is SASEGT. The CDR3 runs to 15 residues. CDR3 DNA: TGTGCCAGCAGTGAACTGGGGGGCGGAAACTATGGCTACACCTTC. This codes for CASSELGGGNYGYTF.

The V call is TRBV19, the J call TRBJ2-5; TRBD2 matches 14 bases. J was trimmed by 2 bases and V by 5 bases; bases with no gene match: 1. Per germline, CDR1 LNHDA and CDR2 SQIVND (reference sequence). This CDR3 is built from 15 residues. CDR3 loop: CASSGLAGGQETQYF. The DNA of the CDR3 is TGTGCCAGTAGTGGACTAGCGGGGGGACAAGAGACCCAGTACTTC.

V is TRBV18 and J is TRBJ1-1; no definite D call. The CDR3 is 14 amino acids. Trimming cost V 3 bases and J 1 base, with 9 bases left between them. Germline V gives CDR1 KGHSH, CDR2 LQKENI. The CDR3 is CASSPILRNTEAFF. The CDR3 DNA reads as TGTGCCAGCTCACCCATATTAAGGAACACTGAAGCTTTCTTT.

The chain uses TRBV7-8 and TRBJ2-2; perhaps TRBD1 as D (6 bases). The germline CDR1 and CDR2 sequences are SGHVS and FQNEAQ. Trimming removed 8 bases at V and 1 base at J, with 11 bases between. CDR3 length: 14 residues. This chain's CDR3 is CASGKGQNTGELFF. The CDR3 nucleotides are TGTGCCAGCGGCAAGGGACAGAACACCGGGGAGCTGTTTTTT.

The chain recombines TRBV6-2 or TRBV6-3 with TRBJ2-1, with a possible D match to TRBD1 (5 bases). Per germline, CDR1 MNHEY and CDR2 SVGEGT. Between the trimmed V and J ends, which lost 6 bases and 6 bases, there was a span of 18 bases. The CDR3 runs 15 residues. CDR3 in DNA: TGTGCCAGCAGCGGACACGATCCCTCTGGCAATGAGCAGTTCTTC. Protein product: CASSGHDPSGNEQFF.

V and J are TRBV18 and TRBJ2-7; a weak D match, TRBD1 (6 bases). Trimming removed 5 bases at V and 5 bases at J, with 16 bases between. This CDR3 contains 14 residues. Germline lookup yields CDR1 KGHSH and CDR2 LQKENI. The CDR3 region has the DNA TGTGCCAGCTCAGCCGGGACAAAGTCTGACGAGCAGTACTTC. Protein: CASSAGTKSDEQYF.

The rearrangement uses TRBV6-6 and TRBJ1-2; the D gene is possibly TRBD1 (5 bases). This CDR3 has 13 amino acids. Germline CDR1 reads MNHNY; CDR2 reads SVGAGI (reference sequence). Trimming cost V 8 bases and J 7 bases, with 17 bases left between them. CDR3 residues: CASFAPGTGGYTF. CDR3 coding DNA: TGTGCCAGCTTCGCACCGGGGACCGGTGGCTACACCTTC.

J is TRBJ1-3 and V is TRBV19; possible D gene TRBD1, 5 bases. The CDR3 has 17 residues. CDR1 is LNHDA, CDR2 SQIVND, per germline (reference sequence). Deletions cut 8 bases from V and 0 bases from J, with 20 bases between. The DNA of the CDR3 is TGTGCCAGTTCCCCGCGGGGGACTCCCAGCTCTGGAAACACCATATATTTT. Its protein is CASSPRGTPSSGNTIYF.

V is TRBV6-5 and J is TRBJ1-2; a possible D gene is TRBD1 (6 bases). Trimming removed 7 bases from V and 5 bases from J, with 17 bases in between. The CDR3 has 14 residues. Germline CDR1 reads MNHEY; CDR2 reads SVGAGI. The CDR3 sequence: CASNGLQGTYGYTF. Written as DNA, the CDR3 is TGTGCCAGCAATGGATTACAGGGAACGTATGGCTACACCTTC.

This clone was counted between two and nine times. The rearrangement uses TRBV5-1 and TRBJ2-2; TRBD1 aligns across 11 bases. The CDR3 spans 16 residues. Germline-derived CDR1 and CDR2 are SGHRS and YFSETQ. The J segment lost 6 bases and the V segment lost 4 bases, leaving 8 bases of the junction unmatched. CDR3 protein: CASSGWTGGAAGELFF. The CDR3 coding sequence is TGCGCCAGCAGCGGATGGACAGGGGGCGCGGCCGGGGAGCTGTTTTTT.

This sequence joins TRBV20-1 and TRBJ1-5; no clear D gene. Germline V gives CDR1 DFQATT, CDR2 SNEGSKA (reference sequence). V dropped 3 bases and J dropped 4 bases, with 10 bases sitting between them. This CDR3 is 13 amino acids long. Written as DNA, the CDR3 is TGCAGTGCTAGTTTACAGAAGAATCAGCCCCAGCATTTT. It yields the protein CSASLQKNQPQHF.

In DNA form, the CDR3 reads TGTGCCAGCAGTTTTCGGCCGGGGAATGGCTACACCTTC. Translation: CASSFRPGNGYTF. The chain combines TRBV25-1 with TRBJ1-2; D uncertain. V lost 5 bases, J lost 6 bases, and 13 bases lay in between. The germline V gene encodes CDR1 MGHDK and CDR2 SYGVNS. This CDR3 is built from 13 residues.

This clone was observed a handful of times. The chain couples TRBV11-2 to TRBJ2-7; 8 bases align to TRBD2. Germline V lookup: CDR1 SGHAT, CDR2 FQNNGV. CDR3 length: 19 residues. V shed 5 bases and J 4 bases; nucleotides not matched to a gene: 22. This chain's CDR3 is CASSPRPGASGFEGYEQYF. The CDR3 DNA sequence: TGTGCCAGCAGCCCCCGTCCTGGGGCTAGCGGGTTCGAGGGGTACGAGCAGTACTTC.

The chain uses TRBV3-1 (or the pseudogene TRBV3-2) and TRBJ2-5; D is tentatively TRBD1 or TRBD2 (8 bases each). Trimming took off 1 base at V and 5 bases at J, with 23 bases between the two ends. In germline, CDR1 is LGHDT, CDR2 YNNKEL (reference sequence). This CDR3 spans 18 amino acids. CDR3 protein: CASSQAEGRGDRWETQYF. CDR3 nucleotides: TGTGCCAGCAGCCAAGCCGAGGGGCGGGGGGACAGGTGGGAGACCCAGTACTTC.

The gene calls are TRBV2 and TRBJ2-5, with 7 bases identical to TRBD1. The trim removed 6 bases at V and 1 base at J, leaving 2 bases unmatched. Per the germline V gene, CDR1 is SNHLY and CDR2 is FYNNEI. The length of the CDR3 is 13 residues. CDR3 amino acids: CASRGTVQETQYF. CDR3 nucleotide sequence: TGTGCCAGCAGAGGGACAGTCCAAGAGACCCAGTACTTC.

The chain employs TRBV24-1 and TRBJ1-2, with D unclear. The V end lost 2 bases, the J end lost 8 bases, and 8 bases lay between the germline ends. CDR1 KGHDR and CDR2 SFDVKD come from the germline V gene. The CDR3 runs 12 residues. In nucleotides, the CDR3 is TGTGCCACCAGTGATTCTTCGTGGGGCTACACCTTC. Its protein is CATSDSSWGYTF.

This chain joins TRBV2 and TRBJ1-4; D call uncertain. CDR1 and CDR2 from the germline V gene are SNHLY and FYNNEI. CDR3 length: 13 residues. V was trimmed by 10 bases and J by 7 bases, leaving 16 bases between them. CDR3 DNA sequence: TGTGCCACCTCCGGAAGGGTCGGTGAAAAACTGTTTTTT. Translation: CATSGRVGEKLFF. Based on the CDR3 plus reference TRBV2 and TRBJ1-4, the full variable domain is EPEVTQTPSHQVTQMGQEVILRCVPISNHLYFYWYRQILGQKVEFLVSFYNNEISEKSEIFDDQFSVERPDGSNFTLKIRSTKLEDSAMYFCATSGRVGEKLFFGSGTQLSVL.

The J gene is TRBJ2-5, the V gene TRBV5-1; tentatively, D is TRBD1 (7 bases). CDR1 SGHRS and CDR2 YFSETQ come from the germline V gene. CDR3 size: 15 residues. Trimming removed 4 bases from V and 2 bases from J, with 15 bases in between. The CDR3: CASSLAPGGQETQYF. In DNA, the CDR3 is TGCGCCAGCAGCCTCGCGCCAGGGGGGCAAGAGACCCAGTACTTC.

In nucleotides, the CDR3 is TGTGCCAGCAGCTTGGCTCCTGGGCTTAGGAACACTGAAGCTTTCTTT. Protein sequence: CASSLAPGLRNTEAFF. The J gene is TRBJ1-1, the V gene TRBV5-5; D call uncertain. The V gene's germline CDR1 is SGHKS and CDR2 YYEKEE (reference sequence). CDR3 length equals 16 residues. The V and J ends lost 0 bases and 1 base respectively, with 13 bases between them.

The V call is TRBV30, the J call TRBJ2-7; TRBD1 matches 10 bases. The germline V gene encodes CDR1 GTSNPN and CDR2 SVGIG (reference sequence). The CDR3 covers 16 residues. With V trimmed by 0 bases and J by 3 bases, 8 bases remained unmatched. The CDR3 coding sequence is TGTGCCTGGAGTGTCGATCCGACAGGGGGCCGCTACGAGCAGTACTTC. Translated: CAWSVDPTGGRYEQYF. The full variable domain, completed using reference TRBV30 and TRBJ2-7, is SQTIHQWPATLVQPVGSPLSLECTVEGTSNPNLYWYRQAAGRGLQLLFYSVGIGQISSEVPQNLSASRPQDRQFILSSKKLLLSDSGFYLCAWSVDPTGGRYEQYFGPGTRLTVT.

The chain joins TRBV12-5 to TRBJ1-1; a possible D gene is TRBD1 (5 bases). The CDR3 is made up of 15 amino acids. Germline V lookup: CDR1 LGHNT, CDR2 FRNRAP. Trimming left V 4 bases short and J 0 bases short, with 12 bases between. In DNA, the CDR3 is TGTGCTAGTGGTTCACCGACAGATATGAACACTGAAGCTTTCTTT. Encoded protein: CASGSPTDMNTEAFF.

This chain connects TRBV7-3 to TRBJ2-5; 9 bases are shared with TRBD2. Germline-derived CDR1 and CDR2 are SGHTA and FQGTGA. This CDR3 is built from 15 residues. V gave up 3 bases and J gave up 1 base; unmatched junction bases: 3. CDR3: CASSFQRGVQETQYF. The CDR3 DNA reads TGTGCCAGCAGCTTCCAGCGGGGGGTCCAAGAGACCCAGTACTTC.

The V call is TRBV12-3 or TRBV12-4, the J call TRBJ2-7, with D tentatively TRBD2 (5 bases). The V end was cut by 6 bases, the J end by 7 bases, with 10 bases between. The CDR3 sequence is 11 residues long. CDR3 sequence: CASRLEREQYF. The CDR3 DNA reads TGTGCCAGCAGACTAGAGCGTGAGCAGTACTTC.

The rearrangement uses TRBV2 and TRBJ2-7; 13 nucleotides line up with TRBD2. There are 16 residues in the CDR3. V trimming: 6 bases; J trimming: 2 bases; junction bases outside the gene matches: 7. CDR1 is SNHLY, CDR2 FYNNEI, per germline. CDR3: CASSRGLAGLAYEQYF. Written as DNA, the CDR3 is TGTGCCAGCAGCAGGGGACTAGCGGGGTTAGCCTACGAGCAGTACTTC.

The chain recombines TRBV7-3 with TRBJ1-6, with unresolved D. V lost 4 bases and J lost 7, with 8 bases in between. Germline V lookup: CDR1 SGHTA, CDR2 FQGTGA. The CDR3 has 13 residues. The CDR3 loop reads CASSSEGNSPLHF. CDR3 sequence (DNA): TGTGCCAGCAGCTCCGAAGGGAATTCACCCCTCCACTTT.

The chain is built from TRBV7-9 and TRBJ1-1; possibly TRBD1 for D (5 bases). V was cut by 5 bases and J by 4 bases, with 14 bases left in between. The germline gives CDR1 SEHNR, CDR2 FQNEAQ (reference sequence). This CDR3 comprises 14 residues. CDR3 sequence reads: CASSPGDVGTEAFF. CDR3 bases: TGTGCCAGCAGCCCGGGGGATGTGGGCACTGAAGCTTTCTTT.

The gene calls are TRBV20-1 and TRBJ1-1; tentatively, D is TRBD1 (5 bases). The CDR3 loop spans 15 amino acids. V dropped 3 bases and J dropped 4 bases, with 18 bases sitting between them. Per germline, CDR1 DFQATT and CDR2 SNEGSKA (reference sequence). As DNA, the CDR3 is TGCAGTGCTAGTAGAGTTTGGGGGGTGGGCACTGAAGCTTTCTTT. Translation gives CSASRVWGVGTEAFF.

The J gene is TRBJ2-2, the V gene TRBV6-1, with 8 bases that match TRBD1. The V gene's germline CDR1 is MNHNS and CDR2 SASEGT. Trimming took 6 bases from V and 4 from J; bases not matched to a gene: 10. The CDR3 runs to 16 residues. CDR3 amino acids: CASREWDRIFTGELFF. CDR3 DNA sequence: TGTGCCAGCAGGGAATGGGACAGGATCTTCACCGGGGAGCTGTTTTTT.

The chain links TRBV28 to TRBJ1-5, with D tentatively TRBD1 (6 bases). This CDR3 has 17 residues. The V end was cut by 3 bases, the J end by 4 bases, with 19 bases between. Germline assignment: CDR1 MDHEN and CDR2 SYDVKM. This chain's CDR3 is CASSFLEGGSSNQPQHF. As DNA, the CDR3 is TGTGCCAGCAGTTTCCTGGAGGGGGGTTCGAGTAATCAGCCCCAGCATTTT.

V and J are TRBV6-5 and TRBJ2-3; 8 bases map to TRBD2. V was clipped by 6 bases and J by 3 bases; unmatched bases: 8. Germline values: CDR1 MNHEY, CDR2 SVGAGI. The CDR3 has 15 amino acids. CDR3 DNA: TGTGCCAGCAGCCGACAGGCGGGGGGTACAGATACGCAGTATTTT. Amino acids: CASSRQAGGTDTQYF.

This clone was counted once. The rearrangement links TRBV4-3 to TRBJ2-7; the D is unclear. This CDR3 comprises 13 residues. The V end lost 5 bases, the J end lost 4 bases, and 12 bases lay between the germline ends. Germline V gives CDR1 LGHNA, CDR2 YSLEER. CDR3 nucleotide sequence: TGCGCCAGCAGCGCGGCGACGGCGTACGAGCAGTACTTC. It yields the protein CASSAATAYEQYF.